These 2 T cell receptor beta chains share one sample of origin, sequenced in a study of blood T cell repertoires in COVID-19. Clones were sequenced by immunoSEQ multiplex PCR, and TCRdb holds only the in-frame ones, with some missing. The sample comprises about 240,000 clones, approximately 83% of which are singletons, and around 3.3% rests with the top ten. What was sequenced was PBMCs or T cells enriched from blood (not recorded which). These receptors all stem from a woman between 40 and 55 years old who had been exposed to COVID-19.

V usage is TRBV3-1 (or the pseudogene TRBV3-2) and J usage is TRBJ2-2, with TRBD2 matching over 7 bases. The trim removed 4 bases at V and 4 bases at J, leaving 0 bases unmatched. The CDR3 has 13 amino acids. CDR1 and CDR2 from the germline V gene are LGHDT and YNNKEL (reference sequence). The CDR3 protein is CASSRTSTGELFF. CDR3 nucleotide sequence: TGTGCCAGCAGCCGGACTAGCACCGGGGAGCTGTTTTTT.

The rearrangement links TRBV7-9 to TRBJ1-3, with D perhaps matching TRBD1 (5 bases). This CDR3 region has 15 residues. Germline V gene data show CDR1 as SEHNR and CDR2 as FQNEAQ (reference sequence). The ends were cut back, 5 bases at V and 4 bases at J, with 15 bases in the middle. The CDR3 loop is CASSRQGEGGNTIYF. The CDR3 DNA reads as TGTGCCAGCAGCCGGCAGGGTGAAGGGGGAAACACCATATATTTT.